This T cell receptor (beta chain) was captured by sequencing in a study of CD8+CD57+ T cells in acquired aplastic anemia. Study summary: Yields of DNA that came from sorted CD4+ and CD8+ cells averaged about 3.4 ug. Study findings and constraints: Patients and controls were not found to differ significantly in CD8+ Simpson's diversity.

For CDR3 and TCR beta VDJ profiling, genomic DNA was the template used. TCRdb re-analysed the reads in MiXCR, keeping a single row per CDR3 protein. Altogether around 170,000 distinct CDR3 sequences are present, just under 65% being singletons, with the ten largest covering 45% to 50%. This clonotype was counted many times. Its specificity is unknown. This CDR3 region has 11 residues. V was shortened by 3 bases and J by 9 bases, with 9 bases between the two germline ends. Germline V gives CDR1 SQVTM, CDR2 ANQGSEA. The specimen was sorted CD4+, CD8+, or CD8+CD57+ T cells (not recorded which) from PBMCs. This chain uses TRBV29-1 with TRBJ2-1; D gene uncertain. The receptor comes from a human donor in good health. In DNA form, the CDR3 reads TGCAGCGTTGACTTCTCGGGTGAGCAGTTCTTC. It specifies CSVDFSGEQFF.